Included here is one TCR beta chain sequence, with context. The sample originates from a study of CD8+ T cells in alopecia areata. Treatment specified: oral pan-JAK inhibitor, 5-10 mg twice daily. V was shortened by 4 bases and J by 0 bases, with 18 bases between the two germline ends. Germline values: CDR1 SGDLS, CDR2 YYNGEE. This CDR3 contains 17 residues. The sequencing template was cDNA reverse transcribed from extracted RNA. This table comes from immunoSEQ multiplex PCR, and its TCRdb copy is limited to in-frame clones, with some not included. The table lists about 270,000 clones, 60% of them singletons.

V and J are TRBV9 and TRBJ2-3; perhaps TRBD1 as D (6 bases). The material was CD4+ T cells sorted from blood, obtained around week 54, from a patient treated with tofacitinib. This TCR was recovered from a human donor with alopecia areata. The CDR3 DNA follows: TGTGCCAGCAGCATAGAGGACGGGACATATAGCACAGATACGCAGTATTTT. Residues: CASSIEDGTYSTDTQYF.